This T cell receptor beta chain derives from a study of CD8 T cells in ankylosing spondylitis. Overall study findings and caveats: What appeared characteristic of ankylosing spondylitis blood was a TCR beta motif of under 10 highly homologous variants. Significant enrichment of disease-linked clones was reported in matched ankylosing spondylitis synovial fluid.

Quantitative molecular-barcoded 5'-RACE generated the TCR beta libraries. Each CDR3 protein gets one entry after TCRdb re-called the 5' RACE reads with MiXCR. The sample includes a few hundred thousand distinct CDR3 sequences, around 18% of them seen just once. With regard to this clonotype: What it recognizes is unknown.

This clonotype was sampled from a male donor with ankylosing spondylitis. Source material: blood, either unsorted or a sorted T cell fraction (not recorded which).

The CDR3 spells CASSATGDEQYF. DNA of the CDR3: TGTGCCAGCAGCGCTACAGGGGACGAGCAGTACTTC. This chain links TRBV9 with TRBJ2-7; 7 bases align to TRBD1. Germline CDR1 reads SGDLS; CDR2 reads YYNGEE. The trim removed 3 bases at V and 5 bases at J, leaving 2 bases unmatched. The CDR3 runs to 12 residues.